The rows below give T cell receptor beta chains drawn from one sample of a study of blood T cell repertoires in COVID-19. Some clones are missing from TCRdb's copy, which holds only in-frame ones; the method was immunoSEQ multiplex PCR. The sample holds 450,000 to 600,000 clones; roughly 87% are singletons and the top ten take 0.7%. The sequenced sample was PBMCs or T cells enriched from blood (not recorded which). The receptors were gathered from a woman between 18 and 29 years old who had recovered from COVID-19. Both conserved end residues are part of each CDR3.

CDR3 protein: CASSESLGTDTQYF; V gene: TRBV9
CDR3 protein: CASTAMNPGSPLHF; V gene: TRBV5-1
CDR3 protein: CASSEAVTAEKLFF; V gene: TRBV2
CDR3 protein: CASSDDFRQGSGSQYF; V gene: TRBV25-1
CDR3 protein: CASNRGGPSSYEQYF; V gene: TRBV2
CDR3 protein: CASSHETNYGYTF; V gene: TRBV3-1/TRBV3-2
CDR3 protein: CASSQNGGRTGELFF; V gene: TRBV7-2
CDR3 protein: CASSQDLGQGFGNTIYF; V gene: TRBV3-1/TRBV3-2
CDR3 protein: CASTPRASGGYNEQFF; V gene: TRBV27
CDR3 protein: CAWSTGIRTEAFF; V gene: TRBV30
CDR3 protein: CASSLTTSGELETQYF; V gene: TRBV4-2
CDR3 protein: CASSLQGVSTDTQYF; V gene: TRBV28
CDR3 protein: CASSSERGAQRTQYF; V gene: TRBV28
CDR3 protein: CASSQDRRSVNTEAFF; V gene: TRBV4-1
CDR3 protein: CASSSLAGGPLEQYF; V gene: TRBV5-4
CDR3 protein: CAWSETADGYTF; V gene: TRBV30
CDR3 protein: CAISYTGGLSEAFF; V gene: TRBV10-3
CDR3 protein: CASSWTGDEKLFF; V gene: TRBV2
CDR3 protein: CASSPDRVSWGYTF; V gene: TRBV6-5
CDR3 protein: CASSRNMGLAGDTQYF; V gene: TRBV7-9
CDR3 protein: CAIGRQGVEGNEQFF; V gene: TRBV10-3
CDR3 protein: CSALNPGGYTF; V gene: TRBV29-1
CDR3 protein: CASSLALAGNYEQYF; V gene: TRBV7-2
CDR3 protein: CASSSGLADTDTQYF; V gene: TRBV18
CDR3 protein: CAWRSDRAGGNTIYF; V gene: TRBV30
CDR3 protein: CASKGSFNSPLHF; V gene: TRBV12-3/TRBV12-4
CDR3 protein: CALQGIMNTEAFF; V gene: TRBV30
CDR3 protein: CASSRTGYGYTF; V gene: TRBV6-5
CDR3 protein: CASSADRVSLSPLHF; V gene: TRBV2
CDR3 protein: CSVPGQAYGYTF; V gene: TRBV29-1
CDR3 protein: CASSLGGLAGYNEQFF; V gene: TRBV5-1
CDR3 protein: CASSLALGGTESPAEQYF; V gene: TRBV7-6
CDR3 protein: CASRSMKAFF; V gene: TRBV2
CDR3 protein: CASMGGDPDTQYF; V gene: TRBV28
CDR3 protein: CASSPGGVHTNTEAFF; V gene: TRBV11-1
CDR3 protein: CASSLEGIAGGTYEQYF; V gene: TRBV4-1
CDR3 protein: CASSQDPGGATGELFF; V gene: TRBV4-2
CDR3 protein: CASRSKPTYNEQFF; V gene: TRBV5-1
CDR3 protein: CATSDGRGLENTEAFF; V gene: TRBV24-1